This entry lists 8 T cell receptor beta chains sequenced from one sample in a study of blood T cell repertoires in COVID-19. Produced via immunoSEQ multiplex PCR; TCRdb's table is partial and in-frame only. The sample yields 150,000 to 200,000 clones, approximately 93% seen once. The sample comprised peripheral blood. These receptors came from a woman aged 60-75 years with COVID-19, enrolled during active disease.

V and J are TRBV15 and TRBJ2-2; perhaps TRBD1 as D (6 bases). Trimming pared 5 bases from V and 3 bases from J, leaving 13 bases between. The V gene's germline CDR1 is LNHNV and CDR2 YYDKDF (reference sequence). The CDR3 consists of 15 residues. CDR3 region: CATSGRDTDTGELFF. CDR3 DNA: TGTGCCACCAGCGGTCGGGACACCGACACCGGGGAGCTGTTTTTT. Drawing the rest from reference TRBV15 and TRBJ2-2, the complete variable domain is DAMVIQNPRYQVTQFGKPVTLSCSQTLNHNVMYWYQQKSSQAPKLLFHYYDKDFNNEADTPDNFQSRRPNTSFCFLDIRSPGLGDTAMYLCATSGRDTDTGELFFGEGSRLTVL.

This clone has only one observation. CDR3 in amino acids: CASSLGQGGSPLHF. DNA of the CDR3: TGTGCCAGCAGCTTAGGGCAGGGCGGTTCACCCCTCCACTTT. The chain carries TRBV7-9 and TRBJ1-6; TRBD1 is a possible D gene (5 bases). Between the trimmed V and J ends, which lost 1 base and 9 bases, there was a span of 10 bases. Germline-derived CDR1 and CDR2 are SEHNR and FQNEAQ (reference sequence). This CDR3 contains 14 residues.

This chain connects TRBV5-1 to TRBJ1-6; 11 bases line up with TRBD1. This CDR3 is 17 amino acids long. The V and J ends lost 0 bases and 9 bases, in that order; junction bases with no gene match: 8. The germline V gene encodes CDR1 SGHRS and CDR2 YFSETQ. CDR3 nucleotide sequence: TGCGCCAGCAGCTTGGGTGGACAGGGGGCATTGGGTTCACCCCTCCACTTT. It is translated as CASSLGGQGALGSPLHF. The full variable domain, its missing parts supplied by reference TRBV5-1 and TRBJ1-6, is KAGVTQTPRYLIKTRGQQVTLSCSPISGHRSVSWYQQTPGQGLQFLFEYFSETQRNKGNFPGRFSGRQFSNSRSEMNVSTLELGDSALYLCASSLGGQGALGSPLHFGNGTRLTVT.

For the CDR3, the DNA is TGTGCCAGCAGCCCCGGACTAGCGGGGTATGAGACCCAGTACTTC. Its translation is CASSPGLAGYETQYF. The V call is TRBV7-2, the J call TRBJ2-5; 12 bases map to TRBD2. The CDR3 extends over 15 amino acids. J was trimmed by 5 bases and V by 5 bases; bases with no gene match: 6. Germline CDR1 is SGHTA and CDR2 is FQGNSA. The full variable domain, its missing parts supplied by reference TRBV7-2 and TRBJ2-5, is GAGVSQSPSNKVTEKGKDVELRCDPISGHTALYWYRQSLGQGLEFLIYFQGNSAPDKSGLPSDRFSAERTGGSVSTLTIQRTQQEDSAVYLCASSPGLAGYETQYFGPGTRLLVL.

This sequence joins TRBV25-1 and TRBJ1-1; TRBD1 might be the D (6 bases). Germline V CDR1 and CDR2: MGHDK, SYGVNS. This CDR3 is built from 14 residues. With 7 bases removed from V and 1 base from J, the gap between germline ends came to 13 bases. As DNA, the CDR3 is TGTGCCAGCATTGGAACAGGGACGAACACTGAAGCTTTCTTT. Residues: CASIGTGTNTEAFF.

The chain employs TRBV19 and TRBJ1-6; D unresolved. There are 14 residues in the CDR3. The germline V gene encodes CDR1 LNHDA and CDR2 SQIVND (reference sequence). V was clipped by 7 bases and J by 7 bases, with 14 bases between them. The CDR3 spells CASTRIGRNSPLHF. DNA for the CDR3: TGTGCCAGTACCCGTATTGGCCGAAATTCACCCCTCCACTTT.

The gene calls are TRBV27 and TRBJ1-5; a possible D gene is TRBD1 (5 bases). V lost 6 bases, J lost 2 bases, and 5 bases lay in between. Germline assignment: CDR1 MNHEY and CDR2 SMNVEV (reference sequence). The CDR3 totals 12 residues. CDR3 bases: TGTGCCAGCAGAGGGGGCAATCAGCCCCAGCATTTT. Its translation: CASRGGNQPQHF.

The rearrangement uses TRBV5-6 and TRBJ1-6; a weak D match, TRBD1 (5 bases). Trimming pared 3 bases from V and 10 bases from J, leaving 14 bases between. Germline V gives CDR1 SGHDT, CDR2 YYEEEE. The CDR3 is 14 residues long. DNA for the CDR3: TGTGCCAGCAGCTCGCCAGGGATAGTCTCACCCCTCCACTTT. This encodes CASSSPGIVSPLHF.